Presented here are 3 T cell receptor beta chains from one specimen sequenced in a study of blood T cell repertoires in COVID-19. Libraries were prepared by immunoSEQ multiplex PCR; TCRdb keeps only in-frame clonotypes and omits some of them. The sample yields hundreds of thousands of clones, roughly nine tenths seen once. Input material: PBMCs or T cells enriched from blood (not recorded which). All receptors derive from a man younger than 45 who had recovered from COVID-19.

The chain recombines TRBV27 with TRBJ1-5; D is ambiguous. Germline lookup yields CDR1 MNHEY and CDR2 SMNVEV (reference sequence). V was clipped by 2 bases and J by 3 bases, with 8 bases between them. CDR3 size: 14 residues. CDR3 DNA: TGTGCCAGCAGTTTAAAACAGAACAATCAGCCCCAGCATTTT. This encodes CASSLKQNNQPQHF.

The chain recombines TRBV28 with TRBJ2-7, with a weak D call TRBD1 (6 bases). The ends were cut back, 2 bases at V and 6 bases at J, with 11 bases in the middle. CDR1 and CDR2 (germline): MDHEN, SYDVKM. The CDR3 has 13 amino acids. This CDR3 reads CASSLLDRSEQYF. CDR3 DNA sequence: TGTGCCAGCAGTTTACTCGACAGGTCCGAGCAGTACTTC.

Regarding this clone: Sequence at one end of the junction differs from germline and may be a read error. Other DNA sequences in this specimen translate into the identical CDR3. The rearrangement links TRBV2 to TRBJ2-3; TRBD2 matches 7 bases. Germline V lookup: CDR1 SNHLY, CDR2 FYNNEI. This CDR3 has 15 residues. The CDR3 region is CASREGLAGTDTQYF. The CDR3 DNA reads as TGTGCCAGCAGGGAAGGGCTAGCGGGCACAGATACGCAGTATTTT.